The 23 T cell receptor beta chains in this list originate from one sample, sequenced in a study of spatial heterogeneity in lung cancer. Time point of the sample: sample taken at primary tumor resection. TCRdb re-called the 5' RACE reads through MiXCR, storing one row per CDR3 protein. The sample yields about 61,000 distinct CDR3 sequences, 6.3% seen once. The input for sequencing was PBMCs, taken at surgery. The receptors come from a female donor with early-stage non-small cell lung cancer.

This clonotype was seen repeatedly, ten times or more. The chain uses TRBV7-9 and TRBJ2-3; 10 bases are shared with TRBD2. This CDR3 has 16 amino acids. Germline V gene sequence: CDR1 SEHNR, CDR2 FQNEAQ (reference sequence). After removal of 5 bases from V and 4 bases from J, the junction contained 9 bases not matched to a gene. The CDR3 loop is CASSLLLAGMADTQYF. CDR3 sequence (DNA): TGTGCCAGCAGCCTCCTACTAGCGGGAATGGCAGATACGCAGTATTTT.

The chain employs TRBV30 and TRBJ2-3; D call uncertain. This CDR3 is built from 11 residues. Germline CDR1 is GTSNPN and CDR2 is SVGIG (reference sequence). Trimming removed 2 bases from V and 5 bases from J, with 5 bases in between. The CDR3 loop is CAWSNRDTQYF. The CDR3 DNA follows: TGTGCCTGGAGTAATAGAGATACGCAGTATTTT.

This clonotype was recorded at least ten times. The V and J genes are TRBV29-1 and TRBJ1-3; D unresolved. The CDR3 length is 11 residues. The V gene lost 2 bases and the J gene lost 14 bases, with 13 bases spanning the gap. Germline-derived CDR1 and CDR2 are SQVTM and ANQGSEA. The CDR3 is CSVEQATVLYF. The CDR3 nucleotides are TGCAGCGTTGAACAGGCCACGGTCTTATATTTT.

This clonotype was seen repeatedly, ten times or more. V and J are TRBV11-1 and TRBJ2-7; 7 bases agree with TRBD2. Germline V CDR1 and CDR2: SGHAT, FQDESV (reference sequence). The V segment lost 5 bases and the J segment 4 bases; nucleotides outside the gene matches: 5. The CDR3 extends over 13 amino acids. This chain's CDR3 is CASSPGLPYEQYF. DNA of the CDR3: TGTGCCAGCAGCCCGGGACTACCTTACGAGCAGTACTTC.

The genes are TRBV3-1 and TRBJ1-1; D ambiguous. Trimming left V 1 base short and J 5 bases short, with 5 bases between. CDR3 length: 12 residues. Per the germline V gene, CDR1 is LGHDT and CDR2 is YNNKEL (reference sequence). The CDR3 spells CASSQAITEAFF. CDR3 bases: TGTGCCAGCAGCCAAGCCATTACTGAAGCTTTCTTT.

This clonotype was detected ten times or more. V and J are TRBV27 and TRBJ2-7; D may be TRBD2 (6 bases). The CDR3 is 13 amino acids. Trimming stripped 3 bases from V and 2 bases from J, with 8 bases between. The germline gives CDR1 MNHEY, CDR2 SMNVEV (reference sequence). The CDR3 DNA follows: TGTGCCAGCAGTTTGGGGGGACCCTACGAGCAGTACTTC. This sequence encodes CASSLGGPYEQYF.

The J gene is TRBJ2-1, the V gene TRBV15; unclear D gene. Trimming cost V 9 bases and J 0 bases, with 12 bases left between them. This CDR3 has 14 amino acids. Germline V gene data show CDR1 as LNHNV and CDR2 as YYDKDF (reference sequence). The CDR3 loop reads CATFDFPSYNEQFF. CDR3 sequence (DNA): TGTGCCACTTTTGACTTCCCCTCCTACAATGAGCAGTTCTTC.

This clonotype showed up many times. This chain links TRBV20-1 with TRBJ1-4; 7 bases align to TRBD1. The J segment lost 4 bases and the V segment lost 7 bases, leaving 12 bases of the junction unmatched. CDR1 and CDR2 (germline): DFQATT, SNEGSKA (reference sequence). There are 15 residues in the CDR3. This CDR3 reads CSVNGQAGSNEKLFF. The CDR3 region has the DNA TGCAGTGTCAACGGACAGGCGGGAAGTAATGAAAAACTGTTTTTT.

This clonotype was counted only a few times. The gene calls are TRBV6-1 and TRBJ2-6, with D perhaps TRBD1 (5 bases). The germline CDR1 and CDR2 sequences are MNHNS and SASEGT. The CDR3 covers 15 residues. V lost 5 bases and J lost 1, with 9 bases in between. Written as DNA, the CDR3 is TGTGCCAGCAGTTTCCAGGGATCTGGGGCCAACGTCCTGACTTTC. It translates to CASSFQGSGANVLTF.

This clonotype was detected ten times or more. The chain employs TRBV6-1 and TRBJ1-1; no reliable D call. V dropped 1 base and J dropped 4 bases, with 7 bases sitting between them. Germline values: CDR1 MNHNS, CDR2 SASEGT. This CDR3 has 13 amino acids. The CDR3 here is CASSEDRSTEAFF. The CDR3 nucleotides read TGTGCCAGCAGTGAAGACCGGTCCACTGAAGCTTTCTTT.

This clonotype came up a few times. The V and J genes are TRBV12-5 and TRBJ1-1; 8 nucleotides match TRBD1. The junction had 9 bases not matched to a gene; V was cut back by 5 bases and J by 4 bases. The CDR3 is 15 residues long. Germline lookup yields CDR1 LGHNT and CDR2 FRNRAP. CDR3 protein: CASGLTPGGGTEAFF. CDR3 DNA sequence: TGTGCTAGTGGTCTGACCCCAGGGGGCGGCACTGAAGCTTTCTTT.

Ten or more counts support this clonotype. The V call is TRBV6-5, the J call TRBJ2-3; maybe TRBD2 (6 bases). The CDR3 runs 12 residues. CDR1 is MNHEY and CDR2 is SVGAGI in the germline V gene. Trimming took 5 bases from V and 4 from J, leaving 7 bases between them. CDR3 sequence: CASSRGSDTQYF. CDR3 DNA sequence: TGTGCCAGCAGTCGGGGGTCAGATACGCAGTATTTT.

In its sample, this clonotype was seen a few times. V is TRBV5-5 and J is TRBJ2-7; TRBD1 aligns across 8 bases. Trimming removed 3 bases from V and 4 bases from J; junction bases left unmatched: 6. CDR3 length: 14 amino acids. Germline V lookup: CDR1 SGHKS, CDR2 YYEKEE (reference sequence). Here the CDR3 reads CASSWWTGMYEQYF. The CDR3 DNA is TGTGCCAGCAGCTGGTGGACAGGGATGTACGAGCAGTACTTC.

This chain connects TRBV3-1 to TRBJ2-5; 10 bases fit TRBD2. Germline lookup yields CDR1 LGHDT and CDR2 YNNKEL (reference sequence). This CDR3 is built from 14 residues. V was pared by 4 bases and J by 5 bases, with 4 bases of the junction left unmatched. CDR3 coding DNA: TGTGCCAGCAGCCCTAGCGGGAGTATGGAGACCCAGTACTTC. The encoded protein is CASSPSGSMETQYF.

This clonotype appeared many times. The chain has TRBV2 and TRBJ1-1; 8 bases line up with TRBD1. The CDR3 runs to 15 residues. The V gene end was trimmed by 5 bases and the J gene end by 6 bases; junction bases not matched to a gene: 11. Germline assignment: CDR1 SNHLY and CDR2 FYNNEI. The CDR3 reads CASSSRQGSIAEAFF. CDR3 nucleotide sequence: TGTGCCAGCAGTAGTCGACAGGGGAGTATCGCTGAAGCTTTCTTT.

This clonotype occurred many times. This rearrangement joins TRBV7-2 to TRBJ1-1; D possibly corresponds to TRBD1 (5 bases). Germline V CDR1 and CDR2: SGHTA, FQGNSA. The CDR3 has 13 residues. Trimming took 1 base from V and 5 from J, leaving 8 bases between them. The CDR3 DNA reads as TGTGCCAGCAGCTTAGTACAGGAGACTGAAGCTTTCTTT. This translates into CASSLVQETEAFF.

The table lists this clonotype with many counts. The chain is built from TRBV5-1 and TRBJ1-1; D is ambiguous. V dropped 4 bases and J dropped 6 bases, with 13 bases sitting between them. This CDR3 spans 13 amino acids. The germline gives CDR1 SGHRS, CDR2 YFSETQ. The CDR3 region is CASSLYAGAEAFF. CDR3 DNA sequence: TGCGCCAGCAGCCTATATGCCGGGGCTGAAGCTTTCTTT.

In its sample, this clonotype was seen many times. The rearrangement links TRBV2 to TRBJ1-2, with D hard to call. Germline V gene data show CDR1 as SNHLY and CDR2 as FYNNEI. The CDR3 is made up of 10 amino acids. Trimming removed 8 bases at V and 8 bases at J, with 9 bases between. DNA of the CDR3: TGTGCCAGCCAGCTGTCCGGCTACACCTTC. This sequence encodes CASQLSGYTF.

This clonotype was found many times. The chain employs TRBV20-1 and TRBJ2-4; D unclear. The germline gives CDR1 DFQATT, CDR2 SNEGSKA (reference sequence). CDR3 length: 13 residues. The V end lost 5 bases, the J end lost 5 bases, and 13 bases lay between the germline ends. The CDR3 loop reads CSAVRLLQNIQYF. CDR3 sequence (DNA): TGCAGTGCTGTGCGACTCCTACAAAACATTCAGTACTTC.

This clonotype has a count of ten or more. The CDR3 nucleotides are TGCGCCAGCTCCCAACAGGAGGGAAATGAAAAACTGTTTTTT. Amino acids: CASSQQEGNEKLFF. The V call is TRBV5-1, the J call TRBJ1-4; possibly TRBD1 for D (5 bases). The ends were cut back, 7 bases at V and 5 bases at J, with 15 bases in the middle. Per germline, CDR1 SGHRS and CDR2 YFSETQ. CDR3 length: 14 residues.

This clonotype has at least ten counts. This sequence joins TRBV28 and TRBJ1-4, with D unresolved. V was pared by 5 bases and J by 5 bases, with 6 bases between. CDR3 length: 12 residues. CDR1 is MDHEN, CDR2 SYDVKM, per germline. The CDR3 sequence: CASSPPNEKLFF. CDR3 in DNA: TGTGCCAGCAGTCCCCCGAATGAAAAACTGTTTTTT.

This clonotype was seen many times. The chain has TRBV6-2 or TRBV6-3 and TRBJ2-7, with D unclear. The ends were cut back, 5 bases at V and 6 bases at J, with 23 bases in the middle. This CDR3 has 16 amino acids. Germline CDR1 is MNHEY and CDR2 is SVGEGT. CDR3 in DNA: TGTGCCAGCAGTCCCTTTGGGGTGGGGTCCTTCGTCGAGCAGTACTTC. Translating gives CASSPFGVGSFVEQYF.

This clonotype was picked up many times. This chain connects TRBV6-1 to TRBJ1-5; 7 positions match TRBD1. CDR1 MNHNS and CDR2 SASEGT come from the germline V gene. J was trimmed by 4 bases and V by 6 bases; bases with no gene match: 12. This CDR3 has 16 residues. The CDR3, as DNA: TGTGCCAGCAGAACTTCGGGGGCAGGGGGGAATCAGCCCCAGCATTTT. It translates to CASRTSGAGGNQPQHF.